Following are 14 T cell receptor beta chains from one sample sequenced in a study of response to subunit inactivated influenza vaccine. From the RT-PCR reads, TCRdb called clonotypes with MiXCR, one entry per CDR3 protein. The sample holds 530,000 or so distinct CDR3 sequences, approximately 15% seen once. The sample was PBMCs from blood, taken about 11 days after vaccination. The receptors originated from a man in his fifties who received an inactivated influenza vaccine.

V usage is TRBV24-1 and J usage is TRBJ2-1; 8 bases are shared with TRBD1. From germline, CDR1 is KGHDR and CDR2 SFDVKD. The CDR3 has 14 amino acids. The ends lost 7 bases at V and 4 bases at J; junction bases unmatched: 5. The CDR3: CATRGTGGYNEQFF. In DNA, the CDR3 is TGTGCCACCAGGGGGACAGGTGGATACAATGAGCAGTTCTTC.

The rearrangement links TRBV10-2 to TRBJ2-1; 8 nucleotides align to TRBD2. The CDR3 sequence is 17 residues long. J gave up 4 bases and V 7 bases, and 15 bases lay outside the gene matches. Per the germline V gene, CDR1 is WSHSY and CDR2 is SAAADI. The CDR3 bases are TGCGCCAGCACCGATCCGTGGCGGGAGGACTTATACAATGAGCAGTTCTTC. Amino acids: CASTDPWREDLYNEQFF.

This clonotype came up a few times. The chain uses TRBV11-2 and TRBJ1-4; D uncertain. Trimming shortened V by 0 bases and J by 7 bases, and 12 bases separated the two germline ends. The CDR3 length is 15 residues. Germline values: CDR1 SGHAT, CDR2 FQNNGV. This CDR3 is CASSLDRRFFEKLFF. For the CDR3, the DNA is TGTGCCAGCAGCTTAGATCGAAGATTTTTTGAAAAACTGTTTTTT.

The chain is built from TRBV18 and TRBJ2-7; 7 bases line up with TRBD1. Germline V CDR1 and CDR2: KGHSH, LQKENI. This CDR3 region has 13 residues. Unmatched junction bases numbered 9, after V lost 6 bases and J lost 7 bases. CDR3 nucleotide sequence: TGTGCCAGCTCCCCGTCACAGGGGTGGGAGCAGTACTTC. Protein product: CASSPSQGWEQYF. Full variable domain (rest looked up from reference TRBV18 and TRBJ2-7): NAGVMQNPRHLVRRRGQEARLRCSPMKGHSHVYWYRQLPEEGLKFMVYLQKENIIDESGMPKERFSAEFPKEGPSILRIQQVVRGDSAAYFCASSPSQGWEQYFGPGTRLTVT.

The genes are TRBV30 and TRBJ2-5, with D hard to call. Germline CDR1 reads GTSNPN; CDR2 reads SVGIG (reference sequence). The CDR3 has 13 residues. The V and J ends lost 2 bases and 5 bases respectively, with 12 bases between them. The CDR3 region has the DNA TGTGCCTGGAGTCAATCGCTGGGGGAGACCCAGTACTTC. Its protein is CAWSQSLGETQYF.

A note on this clonotype: Germline is not matched at one junction end, which may reflect a read error. The chain joins TRBV6-1 to TRBJ1-1; weak D call: TRBD1 (5 bases). Looked up from germline, CDR1 is MNHNS and CDR2 is SASEGT. The CDR3 has 15 amino acids. CDR3 amino acids: CASNTRGRMKTEAFF. The DNA for the CDR3 is TGTGCCAGCAACACCCGGGGGAGAATGAAGACTGAAGCTTTCTTT.

The DNA of the CDR3 is TGTGCCAGTACCGAGACAGGCCCTAGTGAGACCCAGTACTTC. The encoded protein is CASTETGPSETQYF. The chain links TRBV6-1 to TRBJ2-5; D is possibly TRBD1 (6 bases). Trimming stripped 9 bases from V and 5 bases from J, with 19 bases between. Per germline, CDR1 MNHNS and CDR2 SASEGT. This CDR3 has 14 residues.

The gene calls are TRBV6-2 or TRBV6-3 and TRBJ1-4, with 7 positions matching TRBD1. This CDR3 has 14 residues. The germline gives CDR1 MNHEY, CDR2 SVGEGT. V dropped 5 bases and J dropped 7; count of bases not matched to a gene: 7. CDR3 sequence: CASSRRQGAEKLFF. Here the CDR3 DNA reads TGTGCCAGCAGTCGACGACAGGGTGCTGAAAAACTGTTTTTT.

There are many counts of this clonotype. The V and J genes are TRBV4-3 and TRBJ2-2; 10 bases are shared with TRBD2. The junction had 5 bases not matched to a gene; V was cut back by 8 bases and J by 5 bases. The CDR3 has 14 amino acids. Germline V lookup: CDR1 LGHNA, CDR2 YSLEER. CDR3: CASGLAGVTGELFF. Here the CDR3 DNA reads TGCGCCAGCGGGCTAGCGGGAGTTACCGGGGAGCTGTTTTTT.

At least ten counts were recorded for this clonotype. The chain combines TRBV5-5 with TRBJ1-2, with 7 bases fitting TRBD1. This CDR3 spans 14 amino acids. The V segment lost 3 bases and the J segment 8 bases; nucleotides outside the gene matches: 10. Germline CDR1 SGHKS, CDR2 YYEKEE (reference sequence). The CDR3 spells CASSWGKTGEGYTF. The CDR3 coding sequence is TGTGCCAGCAGCTGGGGAAAAACAGGGGAAGGCTACACCTTC.

The rearrangement uses TRBV11-2 and TRBJ2-3; D remains unclear. The CDR3 has 13 residues. Looked up from germline, CDR1 is SGHAT and CDR2 is FQNNGV. V lost 3 bases, J lost 6 bases, and 10 bases lay in between. CDR3 residues: CASSFQAKDTQYF. The DNA of the CDR3 is TGTGCCAGCAGCTTCCAAGCTAAGGATACGCAGTATTTT.

The V gene is TRBV12-3 or TRBV12-4, the J gene TRBJ2-1; no firm D call. V lost 3 bases to trimming and J lost 8 bases, with 8 bases between them. This CDR3 is 12 amino acids long. CDR3 residues: CASSFAFDEQFF. The DNA for the CDR3 is TGTGCCAGCAGTTTCGCCTTCGATGAGCAGTTCTTC.

This chain joins TRBV28 and TRBJ2-2, with 7 bases lining up with TRBD1. The CDR3 is made up of 17 amino acids. From germline, CDR1 is MDHEN and CDR2 SYDVKM. J lost 1 base, V lost 10 bases, and 15 bases had no gene match. The CDR3 sequence is CATLDLNRGVNTGELFF. The CDR3 DNA follows: TGTGCCACCCTCGACCTGAACAGGGGCGTGAACACCGGGGAGCTGTTTTTT.

The V call is TRBV10-2, the J call TRBJ2-7; the match to TRBD2 covers 8 bases. Per germline, CDR1 WSHSY and CDR2 SAAADI. The length of the CDR3 is 14 residues. Trimming at V came to 6 bases and at J to 4 bases, leaving 8 bases not matched to a gene. DNA of the CDR3: TGCGCCAGCAGGAAGGGCGGGAGGTTTTACGAGCAGTACTTC. It specifies CASRKGGRFYEQYF.